This TCR beta chain was identified during a study of cytomegalovirus exposure and HLA in healthy donors. The CDR3 loop spans 15 amino acids. With 0 bases clipped from V and 1 base from J, the junction kept 1 base outside the gene matches. Looked up from germline, CDR1 is SGHRS and CDR2 is YFSETQ. Researchers ran the PCR with 60 Vbeta and 13 Jbeta primers. TCRdb keeps only in-frame clones here, not all; method: immunoSEQ multiplex PCR. The sample holds about 120,000 clones, 81% seen once. This clone turned up a few times. This same CDR3 is encoded by further DNA sequences in the sample. The V and J genes are TRBV5-1 and TRBJ1-5; TRBD1 matches 7 bases. What was sequenced was PBMCs. The source of this sequence is a woman aged 40-49 years in good health and CMV-seronegative. The CDR3 DNA sequence: TGCGCCAGCAGCTTGGAGGGGGCCAGCAATCAGCCCCAGCATTTT. Residues: CASSLEGASNQPQHF.